This passage covers 32 T cell receptor beta chains from one sample sequenced in a study of OX40 agonist ivuxolimab in advanced cancers. Profiling relied on immunoSEQ multiplex PCR, and the TCRdb table lists in-frame clones only, not all of them. This sample yields about 160,000 clones, of which under 95% are seen a single time; around 0.31% belongs to the top ten. Specimen: CD4+ or CD8+ T cells sorted from blood, collected in a trial of the OX40 agonist ivuxolimab. The receptors were gathered from an adult with an advanced solid tumor such as melanoma, head and neck, liver or kidney cancer.

J is TRBJ2-5 and V is TRBV7-2, with 13 bases fitting TRBD2. V dropped 6 bases and J dropped 5; count of bases not matched to a gene: 3. The length of the CDR3 is 14 residues. The germline V gene encodes CDR1 SGHTA and CDR2 FQGNSA. CDR3 in DNA: TGTGCCAGCAGTGGACTAGCGGGAGTGGAGACCCAGTACTTC. Translated, it gives CASSGLAGVETQYF.

The rearrangement joins TRBV19 to TRBJ1-3; 9 bases map to TRBD1. The CDR3 is 15 residues long. In germline, CDR1 is LNHDA, CDR2 SQIVND (reference sequence). Trimming took 1 base from V and 4 from J; bases not matched to a gene: 2. DNA for the CDR3: TGTGCCAGTAGTATAGGTACAGGGGGCGGAAACACCATATATTTT. Translating it yields CASSIGTGGGNTIYF.

This chain links TRBV9 with TRBJ2-3; TRBD2 is a possible D gene (6 bases). Trimming stripped 4 bases from V and 2 bases from J, with 14 bases between. The CDR3 runs to 15 residues. The V gene's germline CDR1 is SGDLS and CDR2 YYNGEE. The CDR3 is CASSSPRGSTDTQYF. The CDR3 DNA reads TGTGCCAGCAGCTCTCCCCGGGGGTCCACAGATACGCAGTATTTT.

This clone was detected only a few times. The V call is TRBV6-5, the J call TRBJ1-2; D unclear. The CDR3 length is 13 residues. V lost 4 bases and J lost 8, with 14 bases in between. In germline, CDR1 is MNHEY, CDR2 SVGAGI. CDR3 coding DNA: TGTGCCAGCAGTTTCACAGAGCAGGAAGGCTACACCTTC. This codes for CASSFTEQEGYTF.

The rearrangement joins TRBV28 to TRBJ2-3, with 12 bases identical to TRBD2. Germline V lookup: CDR1 MDHEN, CDR2 SYDVKM. This CDR3 contains 19 residues. With V trimmed by 3 bases and J by 2 bases, 12 bases remained unmatched. CDR3 nucleotides: TGTGCCAGCAGTTTGGTGATCTGGACTAGCGGGAAAAACACAGATACGCAGTATTTT. Residues: CASSLVIWTSGKNTDTQYF.

The V call is TRBV10-1, the J call TRBJ2-1; 12 nucleotides agree with TRBD2. Trimming removed 8 bases from V and 1 base from J; junction bases left unmatched: 6. Per the germline V gene, CDR1 is WNHNN and CDR2 is SYGVQD (reference sequence). This CDR3 comprises 16 residues. The CDR3 DNA follows: TGCGCCAGCGGTCGAACTAGCGGGGGGTCCTACAATGAGCAGTTCTTC. Translated, it gives CASGRTSGGSYNEQFF.

This clone was picked up one time. This rearrangement joins TRBV2 to TRBJ1-4; 9 bases fit TRBD1. V lost 0 bases to trimming and J lost 8 bases; unmatched junction nucleotides: 7. The CDR3 length is 16 residues. Germline values: CDR1 SNHLY, CDR2 FYNNEI. The CDR3 protein is CASSEAKQGAGEKLFF. In DNA, the CDR3 is TGTGCCAGCAGTGAAGCCAAACAGGGGGCCGGGGAAAAACTGTTTTTT. Variable domain in full (rest from reference TRBV2 and TRBJ1-4): EPEVTQTPSHQVTQMGQEVILRCVPISNHLYFYWYRQILGQKVEFLVSFYNNEISEKSEIFDDQFSVERPDGSNFTLKIRSTKLEDSAMYFCASSEAKQGAGEKLFFGSGTQLSVL.

The genes are TRBV5-6 and TRBJ2-3; 10 bases are shared with TRBD2. This CDR3 is 15 amino acids long. V shed 1 base, J shed 6 bases, and the junction held 5 bases outside the gene matches. CDR1 is SGHDT and CDR2 is YYEEEE in the germline V gene. CDR3 amino acids: CASSLIGSGRDTQYF. CDR3 in DNA: TGTGCCAGCAGCTTGATTGGTAGCGGGAGGGATACGCAGTATTTT.

The chain recombines TRBV25-1 with TRBJ2-7, with D possibly matching TRBD2 (6 bases). Germline loops: CDR1 MGHDK, CDR2 SYGVNS. The CDR3 sequence is 14 residues long. Deletions cut 1 base from V and 6 bases from J, with 13 bases between. The CDR3: CASSEWGERGEQYF. The CDR3 DNA is TGTGCCAGCAGTGAATGGGGGGAGAGGGGCGAGCAGTACTTC.

The gene calls are TRBV15 and TRBJ2-7; no firm D call. Germline V lookup: CDR1 LNHNV, CDR2 YYDKDF (reference sequence). The CDR3 is 17 amino acids. With 0 bases removed from V and 3 bases from J, the gap between germline ends came to 18 bases. CDR3 sequence (DNA): TGTGCCACCAGCAGAGAGCACAAAGTGGCGCCAGGCTACGAGCAGTACTTC. This sequence encodes CATSREHKVAPGYEQYF.

Here the CDR3 reads CASSLLAGESTDTQYF. CDR3 DNA sequence: TGTGCCAGCAGCCTACTAGCGGGAGAAAGCACAGATACGCAGTATTTT. The J gene is TRBJ2-3, the V gene TRBV14; 11 positions agree with TRBD2. The CDR3 spans 16 residues. Germline CDR1 reads SGHDN; CDR2 reads FVKESK. Germline trimming cut 4 bases from V and 0 bases from J; bases unmatched to any gene: 3.

CDR3 residues: CASSPRRLAGEGETQYF. CDR3 coding DNA: TGTGCCAGCAGCCCCCGCCGCCTAGCGGGAGAGGGAGAGACCCAGTACTTC. This chain joins TRBV7-8 and TRBJ2-5; 10 nucleotides match TRBD2. The CDR3 sequence is 17 residues long. CDR1 is SGHVS and CDR2 is FQNEAQ in the germline V gene. Trimming cost V 5 bases and J 4 bases; bases outside gene matches: 13.

This clone was counted a few times. The chain recombines TRBV5-5 with TRBJ2-7; possibly TRBD1 for D (5 bases). Germline CDR1 is SGHKS and CDR2 is YYEKEE (reference sequence). This CDR3 is 15 amino acids long. Trimming pared 2 bases from V and 1 base from J, leaving 13 bases between. The CDR3: CASSLSAQDSYEQYF. DNA of the CDR3: TGTGCCAGCAGCTTATCCGCACAGGATTCCTACGAGCAGTACTTC.

The J gene is TRBJ2-2, the V gene TRBV4-1; 12 nucleotides agree with TRBD1. The CDR3 loop spans 14 amino acids. Germline values: CDR1 MGHRA, CDR2 YSYEKL. With V trimmed by 6 bases and J by 9 bases, 5 bases remained unmatched. The CDR3 coding sequence is TGCGCCAGCAGTCCGGGACAGGGGGCCTGGGAGCTGTTTTTT. Its translation is CASSPGQGAWELFF.

V and J are TRBV5-6 and TRBJ1-3; 12 bases fit TRBD1. V shed 4 bases and J 3 bases; nucleotides not matched to a gene: 5. CDR1 and CDR2 (germline): SGHDT, YYEEEE. The CDR3 is made up of 16 amino acids. This CDR3 is CASSPGQGAGGNTIYF. Here the CDR3 DNA reads TGTGCCAGCAGCCCGGGACAGGGGGCAGGTGGAAACACCATATATTTT.

V is TRBV28 and J is TRBJ2-7; TRBD1 matches 11 bases. The CDR3 is 15 amino acids. CDR1 MDHEN and CDR2 SYDVKM come from the germline V gene. V was clipped by 6 bases and J by 6 bases; unmatched bases: 10. The CDR3 sequence: CASRQPGQGVGEQYF. In DNA, the CDR3 is TGTGCCAGCAGACAGCCGGGACAGGGGGTAGGCGAGCAGTACTTC. Supplemented by reference TRBV28 and TRBJ2-7, the full variable domain reads DVKVTQSSRYLVKRTGEKVFLECVQDMDHENMFWYRQDPGLGLRLIYFSYDVKMKEKGDIPEGYSVSREKKERFSLILESASTNQTSMYLCASRQPGQGVGEQYFGPGTRLTVT.

The V gene is TRBV27, the J gene TRBJ1-5; no clear D. The V gene lost 6 bases and the J gene lost 3 bases, with 12 bases spanning the gap. Germline V CDR1 and CDR2: MNHEY, SMNVEV (reference sequence). CDR3 length: 14 residues. The CDR3 DNA is TGTGCCAGCAGCCCTTGGTGGGACAATCAGCCCCAGCATTTT. Protein: CASSPWWDNQPQHF.

V usage is TRBV15 and J usage is TRBJ1-2; no clear D. Trimming pared 1 base from V and 7 bases from J, leaving 22 bases between. CDR3 size: 17 residues. Per germline, CDR1 LNHNV and CDR2 YYDKDF (reference sequence). The CDR3 here is CATSRVGSYQAVSGYTF. DNA for the CDR3: TGTGCCACCAGCAGAGTCGGCAGCTATCAGGCCGTTTCTGGCTACACCTTC.

This chain uses TRBV2 with TRBJ2-3, with TRBD2 matching over 10 bases. The CDR3 covers 15 residues. V dropped 7 bases and J dropped 0; count of bases not matched to a gene: 4. CDR1 and CDR2 (germline): SNHLY, FYNNEI. In DNA form, the CDR3 reads TGTGCCAGCATGGAACTAGCGGGAAGCACAGATACGCAGTATTTT. Its protein product is CASMELAGSTDTQYF.

The chain recombines TRBV18 with TRBJ1-1; D may be TRBD1 (5 bases). CDR3 length: 13 residues. Germline V gene sequence: CDR1 KGHSH, CDR2 LQKENI. The V gene lost 8 bases and the J gene lost 4 bases, with 14 bases spanning the gap. CDR3 sequence: CASGSREGTEAFF. CDR3 nucleotides: TGTGCCAGCGGGAGCAGGGAGGGCACTGAAGCTTTCTTT. Full variable domain (outside the CDR3, taken from reference TRBV18 and TRBJ1-1): NAGVMQNPRHLVRRRGQEARLRCSPMKGHSHVYWYRQLPEEGLKFMVYLQKENIIDESGMPKERFSAEFPKEGPSILRIQQVVRGDSAAYFCASGSREGTEAFFGQGTRLTVV.

There are a few counts of this clone. The CDR3 region has the DNA TGCGCCAGAACGAATGAAAAACTGTTTTTT. It yields the protein CARTNEKLFF. V is TRBV10-1 and J is TRBJ1-4, with D hard to call. CDR3 length: 10 amino acids. Germline CDR1 is WNHNN and CDR2 is SYGVQD (reference sequence). Trimming took 9 bases from V and 5 from J, leaving 4 bases between them.

This chain joins TRBV9 and TRBJ2-3; a possible D gene is TRBD2 (5 bases). Germline V CDR1 and CDR2: SGDLS, YYNGEE. The CDR3 is 15 residues long. V lost 0 bases, J lost 11 bases, and 19 bases lay in between. CDR3 nucleotide sequence: TGTGCCAGCAGCGTAGGGCTAGGGAGCGCTAATAAGCAGTATTTT. Its protein is CASSVGLGSANKQYF.

The chain carries TRBV6-5 and TRBJ1-2, with D unresolved. The CDR3 totals 14 residues. V gave up 0 bases and J gave up 0 bases, with 5 bases separating them. The germline gives CDR1 MNHEY, CDR2 SVGAGI. The CDR3 region has the DNA TGTGCCAGCAGTTACTCAGTCGCTAACTATGGCTACACCTTC. Residues: CASSYSVANYGYTF.

This clone was found a few times. This chain uses TRBV6-5 with TRBJ1-2; D not resolved. V was trimmed by 6 bases and J by 7 bases, leaving 12 bases between them. Per germline, CDR1 MNHEY and CDR2 SVGAGI. The CDR3 is 12 amino acids. The CDR3 protein is CASRSRGGGYTF. For the CDR3, the DNA is TGTGCCAGCAGATCCCGGGGAGGTGGCTACACCTTC.

The chain combines TRBV20-1 with TRBJ2-3, with no clear D. Germline V gene data show CDR1 as DFQATT and CDR2 as SNEGSKA (reference sequence). The CDR3 contains 11 residues. The CDR3 DNA reads as TGCAGAACGGGTAGCACAGATACGCAGTATTTT. This gives the protein CRTGSTDTQYF.

The CDR3 sequence: CATSRDVQGSTDTQYF. The DNA for the CDR3 is TGTGCCACCAGCAGAGATGTTCAGGGAAGCACAGATACGCAGTATTTT. The V gene is TRBV15, the J gene TRBJ2-3; a possible D gene is TRBD1 (5 bases). This CDR3 spans 16 amino acids. CDR1 LNHNV and CDR2 YYDKDF come from the germline V gene (reference sequence). Trimming shortened V by 0 bases and J by 0 bases, and 10 bases separated the two germline ends.

This clone was seen only once. CDR3 region: CASRPQGITGELFF. The DNA of the CDR3 is TGTGCCAGCAGACCACAGGGAATCACCGGGGAGCTGTTTTTT. V usage is TRBV7-2 and J usage is TRBJ2-2; tentatively, D is TRBD1 (6 bases). The CDR3 consists of 14 residues. V was clipped by 6 bases and J by 4 bases, with 12 bases between them. The V gene's germline CDR1 is SGHTA and CDR2 FQGNSA.

V usage is TRBV9 and J usage is TRBJ1-2; D is ambiguous. This CDR3 contains 14 residues. The germline V and J ends were trimmed by 2 bases and 2 bases, with 10 bases remaining between them. The germline gives CDR1 SGDLS, CDR2 YYNGEE. The CDR3 DNA reads TGTGCCAGCAGCGTGATGGGGAGCAACTATGGCTACACCTTC. It translates to CASSVMGSNYGYTF.

CDR3 DNA: TGTGCCAGCAGCCGAGGACAGGGGGCGGGGGAGCAGTACTTC. It is translated as CASSRGQGAGEQYF. V is TRBV11-2 and J is TRBJ2-5, with 11 bases matching TRBD1. The CDR3 covers 14 residues. Germline lookup yields CDR1 SGHAT and CDR2 FQNNGV. The J segment lost 11 bases and the V segment lost 5 bases, leaving 10 bases of the junction unmatched.

V gene TRBV9 combines with J gene TRBJ1-5; 7 positions match TRBD1. With V trimmed by 3 bases and J by 5 bases, 8 bases remained unmatched. CDR1 SGDLS and CDR2 YYNGEE come from the germline V gene. This CDR3 comprises 15 residues. The CDR3, as DNA: TGTGCCAGCAGCGCCAAAGGGGACAGTTATCAGCCCCAGCATTTT. This encodes CASSAKGDSYQPQHF.

The chain couples TRBV27 to TRBJ2-2; TRBD1 agrees at 10 bases. Looked up from germline, CDR1 is MNHEY and CDR2 is SMNVEV (reference sequence). Germline trimming cut 7 bases from V and 3 bases from J; bases unmatched to any gene: 8. The CDR3 loop spans 16 amino acids. CDR3 region: CASTRGGTGDTGELFF. As DNA, the CDR3 is TGTGCCAGCACTCGGGGGGGGACAGGGGACACCGGGGAGCTGTTTTTT.

The CDR3: CASNAVRQPQHF. The CDR3 bases are TGTGCCAGCAACGCAGTTCGACAGCCCCAGCATTTT. The chain combines TRBV6-1 with TRBJ1-5; D gene uncertain. The V and J ends lost 7 bases and 7 bases respectively, with 11 bases between them. The CDR3 sequence is 12 residues long. Germline CDR1 MNHNS, CDR2 SASEGT.